The rows below give T cell receptor beta chains drawn from one sample of a study of T cells in Graves' hyperthyroidism and ophthalmopathy. TCRdb reprocessed the multiplex PCR reads via MiXCR and lists one record per CDR3 protein. The table lists about 380,000 distinct CDR3 sequences, less than 20% of them singletons, with around 40% in the top ten. Input material: blood. The receptor source for this set is a man younger than 35 with Graves' ophthalmopathy. Each CDR3 is given without its conserved first and last residue. The D gene is left open where the match is weak. Clone sizes are given selectively: once, few, many, or a class where the clone is expanded.

j_gene: TRBJ2-1
len: 11
v_gene: TRBV5-6
abundance: many
d_gene: .
CDR3aa: ASSGGSVDEQF

j_gene: TRBJ1-1
len: 11
v_gene: TRBV18
abundance: few
d_gene: TRBD1
CDR3aa: ASSPGQGTEAF

j_gene: TRBJ2-3
len: 10
v_gene: TRBV11-2
abundance: many
d_gene: .
CDR3aa: ASSPHPDTQY

j_gene: TRBJ2-3
len: 14
v_gene: TRBV2
abundance: few
d_gene: TRBD1
CDR3aa: ASSEGQGAFTDTQY

j_gene: TRBJ1-6
len: 12
v_gene: TRBV5-6
abundance: few
d_gene: TRBD1
CDR3aa: ASSWTGPYSPLH

j_gene: TRBJ2-5
len: 12
v_gene: TRBV10-3
abundance: many
d_gene: .
CDR3aa: AISGSSGQETQY

j_gene: TRBJ2-7
len: 13
v_gene: TRBV7-9
abundance: many
d_gene: .
CDR3aa: ASSFYREFKYEQY

j_gene: TRBJ1-1
len: 14
v_gene: TRBV11-2
abundance: many
d_gene: .
CDR3aa: ASSLERRGHLTEAF

j_gene: TRBJ2-2
len: 13
v_gene: TRBV20-1
abundance: .
d_gene: TRBD2
CDR3aa: SARERGGGTGELF

j_gene: TRBJ2-5
len: 12
v_gene: TRBV14
abundance: many
d_gene: .
CDR3aa: ASSQAELWETQY

j_gene: TRBJ2-1
len: 20
v_gene: TRBV14
abundance: once
d_gene: TRBD2
CDR3aa: ASSLSGLAGGPLFSSYNEQF

j_gene: TRBJ1-5
len: 12
v_gene: TRBV28
abundance: .
d_gene: .
CDR3aa: ASRRLDSNQPQH

j_gene: TRBJ1-4
len: 13
v_gene: TRBV28
abundance: many
d_gene: .
CDR3aa: ASRPWRGVNEKLF

j_gene: TRBJ2-3
len: 10
v_gene: TRBV3-1
abundance: many
d_gene: .
CDR3aa: ASSHASDTQY

j_gene: TRBJ1-1
len: 11
v_gene: TRBV29-1
abundance: many
d_gene: .
CDR3aa: SVEGTPNTEAF

j_gene: TRBJ2-7
len: 13
v_gene: TRBV11-2
abundance: many
d_gene: .
CDR3aa: ASSRSSTASYEQY

j_gene: TRBJ2-2
len: 12
v_gene: TRBV19
abundance: .
d_gene: TRBD2
CDR3aa: ASSIGTSPGELF

j_gene: TRBJ1-5
len: 13
v_gene: TRBV6-1
abundance: few
d_gene: TRBD1
CDR3aa: ASNLQGFRNQPQH

j_gene: TRBJ2-1
len: 13
v_gene: TRBV5-1
abundance: many
d_gene: .
CDR3aa: ASSPDAGAGIEQF

j_gene: TRBJ2-3
len: 10
v_gene: TRBV12-3/TRBV12-4
abundance: many
d_gene: .
CDR3aa: ASSLSGDTQY

j_gene: TRBJ2-1
len: 13
v_gene: TRBV14
abundance: few
d_gene: .
CDR3aa: ASSIVGGPSGEQF

j_gene: TRBJ1-1
len: 11
v_gene: TRBV19
abundance: few
d_gene: .
CDR3aa: ASSMTPNTEAF

j_gene: TRBJ1-2
len: 10
v_gene: TRBV6-4
abundance: .
d_gene: .
CDR3aa: ASQTDAYGYT

j_gene: TRBJ2-1
len: 16
v_gene: TRBV4-1
abundance: few
d_gene: TRBD2
CDR3aa: ASSQVWGSSGGPNEQF

j_gene: TRBJ1-6
len: 15
v_gene: TRBV20-1
abundance: once
d_gene: .
CDR3aa: SARDWTTPDYNSPLH

j_gene: TRBJ2-1
len: 13
v_gene: TRBV7-2
abundance: .
d_gene: TRBD2
CDR3aa: ASSLSGGSHNEQF

j_gene: TRBJ1-6
len: 12
v_gene: TRBV12-3/TRBV12-4
abundance: many
d_gene: TRBD1
CDR3aa: ASGQGAYNSPLH

j_gene: TRBJ2-1
len: 13
v_gene: TRBV25-1
abundance: .
d_gene: TRBD1
CDR3aa: ASRLAGQGNNEQF

j_gene: TRBJ1-6
len: 14
v_gene: TRBV27
abundance: .
d_gene: .
CDR3aa: ASSPPGRGYNSPLH

j_gene: TRBJ2-7
len: 12
v_gene: TRBV7-6
abundance: many
d_gene: TRBD1
CDR3aa: ASSFGTGAYEQY

j_gene: TRBJ2-6
len: 13
v_gene: TRBV12-3/TRBV12-4
abundance: .
d_gene: TRBD1
CDR3aa: ASSRGTAGANVLT

j_gene: TRBJ1-1
len: 11
v_gene: TRBV7-9
abundance: .
d_gene: .
CDR3aa: ASSLIARGEAF

j_gene: TRBJ2-7
len: 9
v_gene: TRBV20-1
abundance: many
d_gene: .
CDR3aa: SARPGGEQY

j_gene: TRBJ2-2
len: 12
v_gene: TRBV28
abundance: .
d_gene: .
CDR3aa: ASSLTQNTGGLF

j_gene: TRBJ1-1
len: 13
v_gene: TRBV5-5
abundance: many
d_gene: .
CDR3aa: ASSLQGGGNTEAF

j_gene: TRBJ1-1
len: 12
v_gene: TRBV5-1
abundance: many
d_gene: .
CDR3aa: ASSLRVGATEAF

j_gene: TRBJ2-7
len: 13
v_gene: TRBV18
abundance: few
d_gene: TRBD1
CDR3aa: ASSPKGQGAHEQY

j_gene: TRBJ1-1
len: 13
v_gene: TRBV7-2
abundance: many
d_gene: .
CDR3aa: ASIIGADRITEAF

j_gene: TRBJ2-5
len: 13
v_gene: TRBV28
abundance: many
d_gene: TRBD2
CDR3aa: ASSLLAGAQETQY

j_gene: TRBJ1-1
len: 12
v_gene: TRBV29-1
abundance: many
d_gene: .
CDR3aa: SVSAGVQGSEAF

j_gene: TRBJ2-7
len: 13
v_gene: TRBV5-1
abundance: many
d_gene: .
CDR3aa: ASSLAGLFSYEQY

j_gene: TRBJ2-1
len: 13
v_gene: TRBV28
abundance: .
d_gene: TRBD1
CDR3aa: ASRPGTGYYNEQF

j_gene: TRBJ2-1
len: 12
v_gene: TRBV7-2
abundance: many
d_gene: .
CDR3aa: ASSLQPDYNEQF

j_gene: TRBJ2-1
len: 13
v_gene: TRBV20-1
abundance: .
d_gene: .
CDR3aa: SASAPDKRGNEQF

j_gene: TRBJ2-2
len: 10
v_gene: TRBV9
abundance: .
d_gene: .
CDR3aa: ASRGVSGELF

j_gene: TRBJ2-3
len: 14
v_gene: TRBV18
abundance: few
d_gene: .
CDR3aa: ASSPPGGALTDTQY

j_gene: TRBJ1-3
len: 13
v_gene: TRBV12-3/TRBV12-4
abundance: many
d_gene: TRBD1
CDR3aa: ASSGGPGGTDTIY

j_gene: TRBJ2-5
len: 13
v_gene: TRBV7-2
abundance: many
d_gene: TRBD2
CDR3aa: ASSLGSGAGETQY

j_gene: TRBJ1-5
len: 13
v_gene: TRBV28
abundance: .
d_gene: TRBD1
CDR3aa: ASSFLKGAGQPQH